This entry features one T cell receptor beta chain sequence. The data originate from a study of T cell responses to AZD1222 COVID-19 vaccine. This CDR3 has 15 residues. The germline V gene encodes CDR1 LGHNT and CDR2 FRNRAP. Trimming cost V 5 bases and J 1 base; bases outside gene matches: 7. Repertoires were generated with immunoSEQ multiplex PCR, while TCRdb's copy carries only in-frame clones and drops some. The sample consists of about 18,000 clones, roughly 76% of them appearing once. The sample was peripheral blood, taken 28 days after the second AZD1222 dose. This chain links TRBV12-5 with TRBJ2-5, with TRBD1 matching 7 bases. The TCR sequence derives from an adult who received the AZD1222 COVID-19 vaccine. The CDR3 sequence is CASGRPRQGQETQYF. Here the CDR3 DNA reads TGTGCTAGTGGTCGGCCTCGACAGGGCCAAGAGACCCAGTACTTC.